Below are 21 T cell receptor beta chains sequenced from a single sample in a study of T cells in Graves' hyperthyroidism and ophthalmopathy. TCR beta CDR3 regions were amplified from RNA. In the first-round RT-PCR of the TCR CDR3, the HTBI primer set was used. TCRdb re-called the multiplex PCR reads with MiXCR, one entry per CDR3 protein. Of hundreds of thousands of distinct CDR3 sequences listed, 35% to 45% are singletons. The specimen was blood. These receptors were obtained from a man aged 18 to 29 with Graves' hyperthyroidism.

For this clonotype: Compared with germline, one end of the junction differs, possibly owing to a read error. V is TRBV10-3 and J is TRBJ1-5; a weak D match, TRBD1 (5 bases). The CDR3 loop spans 14 amino acids. Germline CDR1 and CDR2: ENHRY and SYGVKD. DNA for the CDR3: TGTGCCAGCAGTTTCCGGGGCCTTAGTCAGCCCCAGCATTTT. Protein: CASSFRGLSQPQHF.

This clonotype was seen a handful of times. The chain links TRBV5-1 to TRBJ1-3, with D perhaps matching TRBD1 (6 bases). CDR3 size: 14 residues. Germline V lookup: CDR1 SGHRS, CDR2 YFSETQ. Trimming pared 6 bases from V and 0 bases from J, leaving 10 bases between. DNA of the CDR3: TGCGCCAGCACCGAGGGGGTCTCTGGAAACACCATATATTTT. Amino acids: CASTEGVSGNTIYF.

The DNA of the CDR3 is TGTGCCAGTGAGGTGGGCCGCTCCTACGAGCAGTACTTC. Residues: CASEVGRSYEQYF. The gene calls are TRBV10-3 and TRBJ2-7; D gene uncertain. This CDR3 spans 13 amino acids. The germline V and J ends were trimmed by 10 bases and 0 bases, with 13 bases remaining between them. Germline lookup yields CDR1 ENHRY and CDR2 SYGVKD.

The gene calls are TRBV19 and TRBJ1-3, with unresolved D. Trimming removed 6 bases at V and 4 bases at J, with 13 bases between. Germline V gene lookup returns CDR1 LNHDA and CDR2 SQIVND (reference sequence). This CDR3 contains 14 residues. CDR3 loop: CASRSLLGGNTIYF. CDR3 sequence (DNA): TGTGCCAGTAGGTCCCTTTTGGGAGGAAACACCATATATTTT.

The chain carries TRBV5-4 and TRBJ1-1, with 8 bases lining up with TRBD1. With V trimmed by 5 bases and J by 1 base, 7 bases remained unmatched. This CDR3 region has 15 residues. Looked up from germline, CDR1 is SGHNT and CDR2 is YYREEE (reference sequence). CDR3 nucleotides: TGTGCCAGCAGATTACAGGGGGGGGCGAACACTGAAGCTTTCTTT. Translation: CASRLQGGANTEAFF.

Notes on this clonotype: This may stem from a read error, because a much larger clone lies one nucleotide away. V and J are TRBV15 and TRBJ1-1; D unresolved. CDR3 size: 14 residues. Trimming took off 8 bases at V and 6 bases at J, with 19 bases between the two ends. Germline assignment: CDR1 LNHNV and CDR2 YYDKDF (reference sequence). CDR3 protein: CATEPAALNAEAFF. The CDR3 DNA reads TGTGCCACCGAGCCGGCAGCCCTTAACGCTGAAGCTTTCTTT.

A word on this clonotype: It may be a read error: a sequence one base away is much more abundant. This chain uses TRBV10-3 with TRBJ2-2; D is ambiguous. There are 14 residues in the CDR3. CDR1 is ENHRY, CDR2 SYGVKD, per germline. Trimming pared 4 bases from V and 5 bases from J, leaving 11 bases between. CDR3 region: CAISGGFGTGELFF. The CDR3, as DNA: TGTGCCATCAGTGGGGGATTTGGGACCGGGGAGCTGTTTTTT.

V is TRBV25-1 and J is TRBJ1-1; D may be TRBD1 (6 bases). CDR3 length: 15 residues. Germline CDR1 MGHDK, CDR2 SYGVNS. V was trimmed by 6 bases and J by 2 bases, leaving 16 bases between them. The chain's CDR3 is CASSQRGQPNTEAFF. The CDR3 DNA reads as TGTGCCAGCAGCCAAAGAGGACAGCCTAACACTGAAGCTTTCTTT.

The genes are TRBV6-6 and TRBJ1-1, with D tentatively TRBD1 (6 bases). CDR3 length: 16 residues. Trimming stripped 4 bases from V and 0 bases from J, with 15 bases between. Germline V gene sequence: CDR1 MNHNY, CDR2 SVGAGI (reference sequence). This CDR3 is CASSLPDSRLNTEAFF. The CDR3 region has the DNA TGTGCCAGCAGTTTACCGGACAGCCGATTGAACACTGAAGCTTTCTTT.

The chain recombines TRBV10-3 with TRBJ2-6; no clear D gene. The CDR3 covers 15 residues. CDR1 ENHRY and CDR2 SYGVKD come from the germline V gene. As DNA, the CDR3 is TGTGCTAGAGATCGATCCTCTTCTGGGGCCAACGTCCTGACTTTC. Translated, it gives CARDRSSSGANVLTF.

This clonotype was picked up one time. The chain links TRBV2 to TRBJ1-4; D is possibly TRBD1 (5 bases). The CDR3 length is 17 residues. The V end was cut by 2 bases, the J end by 8 bases, with 21 bases between. Germline V CDR1 and CDR2: SNHLY, FYNNEI. The CDR3 nucleotides read TGTGCCAGCAGTGAAACGAGCGGGGGTGTTCATGAGGAAAAACTGTTTTTT. This gives the protein CASSETSGGVHEEKLFF.

The rearrangement links TRBV7-2 to TRBJ2-5; no clear D. Germline CDR1 and CDR2: SGHTA and FQGNSA. The CDR3 spans 15 residues. The V and J ends lost 1 base and 7 bases respectively, with 16 bases between them. CDR3 sequence reads: CASSLGSTSLMTQYF. The CDR3 nucleotides read TGTGCCAGCAGCTTAGGGAGCACTTCTTTAATGACCCAGTACTTC.

For this clonotype: This may be a read error: a much more frequent sequence differs by one nucleotide. The J gene is TRBJ2-7, the V gene TRBV9; D perhaps matches TRBD2 (6 bases). From germline, CDR1 is SGDLS and CDR2 YYNGEE. The CDR3 is made up of 13 amino acids. The CDR3 region is CAISLNGGNEQYF. The CDR3 bases are TGTGCCATCAGCTTGAATGGGGGGAACGAGCAGTACTTC.

The chain has TRBV7-2 and TRBJ1-3; 9 nucleotides line up with TRBD1. The germline CDR1 and CDR2 sequences are SGHTA and FQGNSA. The CDR3 is made up of 15 amino acids. V dropped 5 bases and J dropped 4; count of bases not matched to a gene: 6. In DNA, the CDR3 is TGTGCCAGCAGCCCAGGGACAGGGCTGGGAAACACCATATATTTT. Protein: CASSPGTGLGNTIYF. The complete variable domain, with remaining parts taken from reference TRBV7-2 and TRBJ1-3, reads GAGVSQSPSNKVTEKGKDVELRCDPISGHTALYWYRQSLGQGLEFLIYFQGNSAPDKSGLPSDRFSAERTGGSVSTLTIQRTQQEDSAVYLCASSPGTGLGNTIYFGEGSWLTVV.

The chain links TRBV7-3 to TRBJ2-7, with 9 bases fitting TRBD1. The germline CDR1 and CDR2 sequences are SGHTA and FQGTGA. CDR3 size: 16 residues. J was trimmed by 4 bases and V by 5 bases; bases with no gene match: 12. The CDR3 reads CASSRTGTGFGYEQYF. CDR3 coding DNA: TGTGCCAGCAGCCGCACTGGGACAGGGTTTGGGTACGAGCAGTACTTC.

This clonotype appeared many times. The CDR3 nucleotides are TGCAGCGTTGTGCCGGGACTGAAGACCTACGAGCAGTACTTC. The encoded protein is CSVVPGLKTYEQYF. The genes are TRBV29-1 and TRBJ2-7, with D perhaps TRBD2 (6 bases). The CDR3 contains 14 residues. Germline V gives CDR1 SQVTM, CDR2 ANQGSEA. Trimming took off 4 bases at V and 2 bases at J, with 15 bases between the two ends.

The sample holds many counts of this clonotype. The chain carries TRBV9 and TRBJ1-4; tentatively, D is TRBD1 (6 bases). Trimming shortened V by 2 bases and J by 4 bases, and 9 bases separated the two germline ends. The germline gives CDR1 SGDLS, CDR2 YYNGEE. The CDR3 length is 14 residues. The CDR3 DNA follows: TGTGCCAGCAGCGTGGAGGGGGATAATGAAAAACTGTTTTTT. It encodes CASSVEGDNEKLFF.

This clonotype was detected ten times or more. The V call is TRBV5-1, the J call TRBJ1-2; 7 nucleotides align to TRBD1. Germline CDR1 is SGHRS and CDR2 is YFSETQ. The trim removed 1 base at V and 6 bases at J, leaving 3 bases unmatched. CDR3 length equals 13 residues. The CDR3 coding sequence is TGCGCCAGCAGCTTGAAGGGGGCTGATGGCTACACCTTC. Its protein product is CASSLKGADGYTF.

This clonotype was seen at least ten times. This chain joins TRBV29-1 and TRBJ1-2, with 10 bases matching TRBD1. CDR3 length equals 15 residues. CDR1 is SQVTM and CDR2 is ANQGSEA in the germline V gene. V lost 6 bases, J lost 1 base, and 8 bases stayed unmatched. CDR3 loop: CSVTGQGRLNYGYTF. CDR3 DNA sequence: TGCAGCGTAACGGGACAGGGGCGCCTTAACTATGGCTACACCTTC.

This clonotype was observed a few times. The gene calls are TRBV12-3 or TRBV12-4 and TRBJ1-5; D is undetermined. Trimming left V 0 bases short and J 4 bases short, with 10 bases between. The length of the CDR3 is 15 residues. The CDR3 protein is CASSLALGRNQPQHF. CDR3 DNA: TGTGCCAGCAGTTTAGCGCTGGGCAGAAATCAGCCCCAGCATTTT.

This sequence joins TRBV9 and TRBJ2-7; D gene unclear. Germline V gives CDR1 SGDLS, CDR2 YYNGEE. Trimming took off 3 bases at V and 5 bases at J, with 12 bases between the two ends. This CDR3 contains 13 residues. The chain's CDR3 is CASSALPGNEQYF. In DNA form, the CDR3 reads TGTGCCAGCAGCGCCCTACCCGGAAACGAGCAGTACTTC.